This is a list of T cell receptor beta chains from one sample in a study of CD8 T cells in ankylosing spondylitis. TCRdb fed the 5' RACE reads into MiXCR, producing one record per CDR3 protein. The repertoire holds 150,000 to 200,000 distinct CDR3 sequences, with under 35% as singletons. Material for sequencing was synovial fluid, either unsorted or a sorted T cell fraction (not recorded which). These receptors originate from a male donor with ankylosing spondylitis. Both conserved end residues are part of each CDR3. The D gene is left open where the match is weak. Not all rows give a size; the values are once, few, many and, for expanded clones, a class.

cdr3_aa cdr3_nt cdr3_length clone_size j_call d_call v_call
CSARTGQGMNTEAFF TGCAGTGCTAGAACCGGACAGGGGATGAACACTGAAGCTTTCTTT 15 many TRBJ1-1 TRBD1 TRBV20-1
CAISATENEQFF TGTGCCATCAGTGCGACTGAAAATGAGCAGTTCTTC 12 many TRBJ2-1 NA TRBV10-3
CASSRRSLQYEQFF TGTGCCAGCAGCCGAAGGTCCCTCCAATACGAGCAGTTCTTC 14 many TRBJ2-1 NA TRBV12-3/TRBV12-4
CASSAGTSAYYNEQFF TGTGCCAGCAGCGCCGGGACTAGCGCTTATTACAATGAGCAGTTCTTC 16 NA TRBJ2-1 TRBD2 TRBV3-1
CASSLAVDRNTEAFF TGCGCCAGCAGCTTGGCGGTGGACAGGAACACTGAAGCTTTCTTT 15 NA TRBJ1-1 NA TRBV5-1
CASSPNSDTQYF TGTGCCAGCAGTCCAAACTCGGATACGCAGTATTTT 12 many TRBJ2-3 NA TRBV6-2/TRBV6-3
CASSTHARGSYNEQFF TGTGCCAGCAGCACACATGCACGAGGCTCCTACAATGAGCAGTTCTTC 16 NA TRBJ2-1 NA TRBV9
CASADVASVTIYF TGTGCCAGCGCGGACGTAGCTTCGGTCACCATATATTTT 13 few TRBJ1-3 NA TRBV28
CASTPASGAYNEQFF TGTGCCAGTACTCCCGCTAGCGGGGCGTACAATGAGCAGTTCTTC 15 few TRBJ2-1 TRBD2 TRBV19
CSAPPGQSWGYTF TGCAGTGCACCGCCGGGCCAATCGTGGGGCTACACCTTC 13 NA TRBJ1-2 NA TRBV20-1
CASSLRRGGLEQFF TGCGCCAGCAGCTTGAGACGAGGGGGGCTTGAGCAGTTCTTC 14 few TRBJ2-1 NA TRBV5-1
CASSIIRDFVAQHF TGTGCCAGCAGTATAATCCGGGACTTTGTGGCCCAGCATTTT 14 few TRBJ1-5 NA TRBV12-3/TRBV12-4
CSGLTSVADGYTF TGCAGCGGCCTTACTAGCGTGGCGGATGGCTACACCTTC 13 once TRBJ1-2 NA TRBV29-1
CSAAPGDTQYF TGCAGTGCTGCCCCCGGGGATACGCAGTATTTT 11 few TRBJ2-3 NA TRBV20-1
CASSPRERGTTGELFF TGCGCCAGCAGCCCGCGGGAGCGTGGGACCACCGGGGAGCTGTTTTTT 16 few TRBJ2-2 TRBD2 TRBV5-1
CATSRDRQDNEKLFF TGTGCCACCAGCAGAGATAGACAGGATAATGAAAAACTGTTTTTT 15 NA TRBJ1-4 NA TRBV15
CASSTLGFAGYTF TGCGCCAGCAGCACCCTAGGCTTTGCCGGCTACACCTTC 13 NA TRBJ1-2 NA TRBV5-1
CASSLKVRADTEAFF TGTGCCAGCAGCTTAAAGGTACGGGCAGACACTGAAGCTTTCTTT 15 few TRBJ1-1 NA TRBV7-8
CATSDSRAQPQHF TGTGCCACCAGTGACAGTAGAGCTCAGCCCCAGCATTTT 13 few TRBJ1-5 NA TRBV24-1
CASSLGLGQGTYEQYF TGTGCCAGCAGCTTAGGGTTAGGACAGGGGACCTACGAGCAGTACTTC 16 NA TRBJ2-7 TRBD1 TRBV7-2
CASSQDGRGGYNEQFF TGCGCCAGCAGCCAAGATGGCCGGGGGGGTTACAATGAGCAGTTCTTC 16 few TRBJ2-1 TRBD2 TRBV4-1
CASSLLQGDSPLHF TGCGCCAGCAGCTTGTTACAGGGCGATTCACCCCTCCACTTT 14 few TRBJ1-6 NA TRBV5-1
CASSLAAGKREKLFF TGTGCCAGCAGCTTAGCCGCCGGGAAAAGGGAAAAACTGTTTTTT 15 NA TRBJ1-4 NA TRBV7-9
CASEAFYSNQPQHF TGTGCCAGCGAGGCCTTCTATAGCAATCAGCCCCAGCATTTT 14 few TRBJ1-5 NA TRBV28
CSVDDTSGVIGYTF TGCAGCGTTGACGACACCTCAGGGGTAATAGGCTACACCTTC 14 NA TRBJ1-2 NA TRBV29-1
CASSERAGPTDTQYF TGTGCCAGCAGCGAGAGGGCCGGCCCCACAGATACGCAGTATTTT 15 NA TRBJ2-3 NA TRBV2
CASSFPTQAHSTYEQYF TGTGCCAGCAGTTTCCCGACTCAGGCCCACAGCACCTACGAGCAGTACTTC 17 NA TRBJ2-7 NA TRBV28
CASSPGGIRAFF TGTGCCAGCAGCCCTGGGGGTATTCGAGCTTTCTTT 12 few TRBJ1-1 NA TRBV28
CSAERDPNTGELFF TGCAGTGCGGAGCGGGACCCGAACACCGGGGAGCTGTTTTTT 14 few TRBJ2-2 TRBD2 TRBV20-1
CASRAGLAPVTQYF TGTGCCAGCAGAGCGGGACTAGCGCCTGTGACCCAGTACTTC 14 NA TRBJ2-5 TRBD2 TRBV6-2/TRBV6-3
CASSLAPQGSGSTEAFF TGCGCCAGCAGCTTGGCCCCACAGGGAAGTGGGAGCACTGAAGCTTTCTTT 17 few TRBJ1-1 NA TRBV5-1
CASSPRWALGTYEQYF TGTGCCAGCAGCCCGAGGTGGGCCCTCGGGACCTACGAGCAGTACTTC 16 many TRBJ2-7 NA TRBV5-6
CATSRDDPVSGNTIYF TGTGCCACCAGCAGAGATGACCCAGTCTCTGGAAACACCATATATTTT 16 few TRBJ1-3 NA TRBV15
CASSSGLAYTQYF TGTGCCAGCAGCTCGGGGCTAGCCTATACGCAGTATTTT 13 few TRBJ2-3 NA TRBV7-2
CASSYGGGELFF TGTGCCAGCAGTTACGGGGGCGGGGAGCTGTTTTTT 12 NA TRBJ2-2 NA TRBV6-5
CASSPRLAGLQETQYF TGTGCCAGCAGCCCCCGACTAGCGGGTCTACAAGAGACCCAGTACTTC 16 few TRBJ2-5 TRBD2 TRBV9
CASMEPGSYEQYF TGTGCCAGCATGGAACCCGGTTCCTACGAGCAGTACTTC 13 few TRBJ2-7 NA TRBV28
CASSPPEGGNTEAFF TGTGCCAGCTCACCACCGGAGGGGGGGAACACTGAAGCTTTCTTT 15 few TRBJ1-1 NA TRBV18
CASSPQGLARDTGELFF TGCGCCAGCAGCCCCCAGGGACTAGCTAGGGACACCGGGGAGCTGTTTTTT 17 many TRBJ2-2 TRBD2 TRBV4-3
CASSPSARANVLTF TGTGCCAGCAGCCCCTCAGCCCGGGCCAACGTCCTGACTTTC 14 few TRBJ2-6 NA TRBV11-1
CASSFVGTGVAGELFF TGTGCCAGCAGCTTCGTAGGGACAGGGGTAGCCGGGGAGCTGTTTTTT 16 many TRBJ2-2 TRBD1 TRBV5-5
CASSSFTGAGGGYTF TGTGCCAGCAGTTCCTTTACAGGGGCCGGTGGAGGCTACACCTTC 15 NA TRBJ1-2 TRBD1 TRBV6-5
CASSSTSGRSNEQFF TGCGCCAGCAGCTCTACTAGCGGGAGAAGCAATGAGCAGTTCTTC 15 NA TRBJ2-1 TRBD2 TRBV5-1
CASSRRLAGHTGELFF TGTGCCAGCAGCCGCCGACTAGCGGGGCACACCGGGGAGCTGTTTTTT 16 NA TRBJ2-2 TRBD2 TRBV5-4
CATSGLDNQPQHF TGTGCCACCAGCGGTTTAGATAATCAGCCCCAGCATTTT 13 NA TRBJ1-5 NA TRBV15
CASSRTGEGSPLHF TGTGCCAGCAGCCGGACAGGGGAGGGTTCACCCCTCCACTTT 14 few TRBJ1-6 TRBD1 TRBV3-1
CASTRTGDDLSGAFF TGTGCCAGCACCCGGACAGGGGATGACCTCTCGGGGGCGTTCTTC 15 NA TRBJ2-1 TRBD1 TRBV7-2
CASSPAGYSGNTIYF TGTGCCAGCAGCCCCGCAGGCTACTCTGGAAACACCATATATTTT 15 few TRBJ1-3 NA TRBV7-9
CASSLVAVNNEQFF TGCGCCAGCAGCTTGGTTGCAGTAAACAATGAGCAGTTCTTC 14 NA TRBJ2-1 NA TRBV5-1
CASSILWGDEQFF TGTGCCAGCAGCATATTGTGGGGTGATGAGCAGTTCTTC 13 few TRBJ2-1 NA TRBV7-2
CASSTQVGTGITGELFF TGTGCCAGCAGTACCCAAGTTGGGACAGGGATTACCGGGGAGCTGTTTTTT 17 medium-sized TRBJ2-2 TRBD1 TRBV12-3/TRBV12-4
CASSHRDRTTGELFF TGTGCCAGCAGCCACAGGGACCGAACCACCGGGGAGCTGTTTTTT 15 NA TRBJ2-2 NA TRBV7-9
CASSPWPAESTEAFF TGTGCCAGCAGCCCCTGGCCCGCTGAGAGCACTGAAGCTTTCTTT 15 few TRBJ1-1 NA TRBV5-6
CASSQQHRVGGEQYF TGTGCCAGCAGCCAGCAGCACAGGGTTGGGGGCGAGCAGTACTTC 15 once TRBJ2-7 NA TRBV4-2
CASSGLFGSTDTQYF TGTGCCAGCAGCGGACTGTTCGGATCCACAGATACGCAGTATTTT 15 NA TRBJ2-3 NA TRBV4-2
CASSRIQGTGPQHF TGTGCCAGCAGTCGTATACAGGGTACCGGGCCCCAGCATTTT 14 NA TRBJ1-5 NA TRBV27
CASSLGPGYYEQYF TGTGCCAGCAGCTTAGGTCCCGGATACTACGAGCAGTACTTC 14 NA TRBJ2-7 NA TRBV7-2
CATSLSSVVDSYNEQFF TGTGCGACTAGCTTGTCTTCGGTTGTCGACTCCTACAATGAGCAGTTCTTC 17 NA TRBJ2-1 TRBD2 TRBV19